What follows are 2 T cell receptor beta chains derived from one specimen sequenced in a study of blood T cell repertoires in COVID-19 (dated by TCRdb to the early 2020s). Library method: the immunoSEQ multiplex PCR assay. The source is immuneACCESS, and TCRdb retained only in-frame sequences with V and J called. Part of the clones is not carried over; for the studies checked, unresolved V genes explain less than half of this, and the remainder is unexplained. In this sample the table shows more than 80,000 clones, about 80% of which occur a single time. The top ten clones comprise around 15% of the sample. The sequenced sample was peripheral blood. The receptors derive from a human donor in a cohort sampled during active COVID-19.

This clone came up a few times. The chain joins TRBV19 to TRBJ1-2, with D hard to call. Trimming left V 10 bases short and J 0 bases short, with 18 bases between. The CDR3 runs 15 residues. Looked up from germline, CDR1 is LNHDA and CDR2 is SQIVND (reference sequence). The CDR3 reads CATDAGRIPNYGYTF. In DNA form, the CDR3 reads TGTGCCACCGACGCGGGGAGGATCCCTAACTATGGCTACACCTTC.

V and J are TRBV5-1 and TRBJ2-2; perhaps TRBD1 as D (6 bases). Germline V gene data show CDR1 as SGHRS and CDR2 as YFSETQ. V lost 4 bases to trimming and J lost 2 bases, with 12 bases between them. The CDR3 has 15 residues. The chain's CDR3 is CASSHKQGNTGELFF. Written as DNA, the CDR3 is TGCGCCAGCAGCCATAAACAGGGCAACACCGGGGAGCTGTTTTTT.